This TCR beta chain was sequenced during a study of T cells in Graves' hyperthyroidism and ophthalmopathy. Overall study: It was at initial diagnosis, before any treatment, that peripheral blood was collected.

This clonotype was counted a few times. Exclusion followed for patients with uncontrolled infection, other autoimmune disease, pregnancy or lactation. Amplification targeted TCR beta CDR3 regions from RNA transcripts. In the first-round RT-PCR of the TCR CDR3, the HTBI primer set was used. Using its own MiXCR run on the multiplex PCR reads, TCRdb lists one record per CDR3 protein. Of 370,000 or so distinct CDR3 sequences listed, 25% are singletons. Material for sequencing was blood. The receptor was derived from a man aged 50-59 years with Graves' hyperthyroidism.

The CDR3 sequence: CSVDRGGLQFF. The DNA of the CDR3 is TGCAGCGTCGACAGGGGGGGGTTGCAGTTCTTC. The rearrangement uses TRBV29-1 and TRBJ2-1; TRBD1 aligns across 9 bases. From germline, CDR1 is SQVTM and CDR2 ANQGSEA. The CDR3 extends over 11 amino acids. J lost 12 bases, V lost 6 bases, and 6 bases had no gene match.